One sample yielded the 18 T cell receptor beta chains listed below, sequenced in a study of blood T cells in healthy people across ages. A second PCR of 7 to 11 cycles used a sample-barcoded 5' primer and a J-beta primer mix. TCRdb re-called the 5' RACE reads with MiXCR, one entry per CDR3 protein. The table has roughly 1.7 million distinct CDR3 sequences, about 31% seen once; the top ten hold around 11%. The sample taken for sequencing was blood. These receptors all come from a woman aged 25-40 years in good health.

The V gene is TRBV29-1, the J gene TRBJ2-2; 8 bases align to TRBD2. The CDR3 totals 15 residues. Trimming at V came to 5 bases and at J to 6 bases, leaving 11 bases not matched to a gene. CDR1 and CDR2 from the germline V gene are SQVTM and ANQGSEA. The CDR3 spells CSVQGQREYSGELFF. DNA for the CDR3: TGCAGCGTTCAGGGGCAGCGGGAGTACTCCGGGGAGCTGTTTTTT.

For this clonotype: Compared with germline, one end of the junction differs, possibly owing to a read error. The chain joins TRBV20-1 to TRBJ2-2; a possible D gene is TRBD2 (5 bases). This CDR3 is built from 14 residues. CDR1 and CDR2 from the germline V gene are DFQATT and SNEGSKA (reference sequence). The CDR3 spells CSALDPLNTGERFF. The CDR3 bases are TGCAGTGCCCTAGACCCTTTGAACACCGGGGAGCGGTTTTTT.

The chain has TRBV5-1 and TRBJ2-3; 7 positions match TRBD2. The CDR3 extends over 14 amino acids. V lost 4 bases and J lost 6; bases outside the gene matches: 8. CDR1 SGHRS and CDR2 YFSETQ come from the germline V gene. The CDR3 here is CASSMGGPFDTQYF. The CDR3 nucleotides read TGCGCCAGCAGCATGGGAGGGCCGTTCGATACGCAGTATTTT. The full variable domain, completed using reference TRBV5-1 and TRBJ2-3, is KAGVTQTPRYLIKTRGQQVTLSCSPISGHRSVSWYQQTPGQGLQFLFEYFSETQRNKGNFPGRFSGRQFSNSRSEMNVSTLELGDSALYLCASSMGGPFDTQYFGPGTRLTVL.

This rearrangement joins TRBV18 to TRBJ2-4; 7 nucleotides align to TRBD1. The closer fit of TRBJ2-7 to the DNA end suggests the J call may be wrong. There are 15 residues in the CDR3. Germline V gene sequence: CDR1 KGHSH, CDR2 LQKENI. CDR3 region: CASSPRDSGIGEQYF. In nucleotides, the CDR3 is TGTGCCAGCTCACCAAGGGACAGTGGCATTGGCGAGCAGTACTTC.

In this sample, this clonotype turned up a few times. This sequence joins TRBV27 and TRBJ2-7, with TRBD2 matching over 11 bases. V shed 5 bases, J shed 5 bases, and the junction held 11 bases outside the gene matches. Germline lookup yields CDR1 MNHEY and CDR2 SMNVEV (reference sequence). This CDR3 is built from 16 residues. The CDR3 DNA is TGTGCCAGCAGTCCCGGGACTAGCGGCCGGAGGAACGAGCAGTACTTC. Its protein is CASSPGTSGRRNEQYF.

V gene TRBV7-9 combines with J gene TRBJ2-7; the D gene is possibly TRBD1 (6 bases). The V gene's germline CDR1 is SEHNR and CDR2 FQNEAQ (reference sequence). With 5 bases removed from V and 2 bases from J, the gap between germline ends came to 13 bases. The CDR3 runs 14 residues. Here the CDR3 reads CASSTWTETYEQYF. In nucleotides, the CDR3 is TGTGCCAGCAGCACCTGGACAGAGACCTACGAGCAGTACTTC. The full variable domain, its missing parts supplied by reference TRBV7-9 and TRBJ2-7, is DTGVSQNPRHKITKRGQNVTFRCDPISEHNRLYWYRQTLGQGPEFLTYFQNEAQLEKSRLLSDRFSAERPKGSFSTLEIQRTEQGDSAMYLCASSTWTETYEQYFGPGTRLTVT.

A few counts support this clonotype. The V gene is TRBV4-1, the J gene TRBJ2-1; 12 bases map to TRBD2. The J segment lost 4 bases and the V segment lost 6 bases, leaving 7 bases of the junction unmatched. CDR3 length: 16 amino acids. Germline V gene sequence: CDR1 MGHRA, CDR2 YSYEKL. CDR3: CASSWTSGTGYNEQFF. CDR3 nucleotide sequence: TGCGCCAGCAGTTGGACTAGCGGGACAGGGTACAATGAGCAGTTCTTC.

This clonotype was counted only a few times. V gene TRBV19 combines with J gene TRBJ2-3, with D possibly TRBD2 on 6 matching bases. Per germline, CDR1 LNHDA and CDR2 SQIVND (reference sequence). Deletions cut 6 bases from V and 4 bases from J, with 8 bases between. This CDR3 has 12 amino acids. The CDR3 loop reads CASRLAADTQYF. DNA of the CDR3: TGTGCCAGTAGACTAGCTGCAGATACGCAGTATTTT.

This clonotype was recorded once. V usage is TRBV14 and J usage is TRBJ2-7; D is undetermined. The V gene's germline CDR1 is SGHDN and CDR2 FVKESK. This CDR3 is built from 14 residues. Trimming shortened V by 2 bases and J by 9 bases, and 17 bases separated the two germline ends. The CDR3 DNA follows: TGTGCCAGCAGCCAATCTTCAACTCTCGAGAGGCAGTACTTC. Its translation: CASSQSSTLERQYF.

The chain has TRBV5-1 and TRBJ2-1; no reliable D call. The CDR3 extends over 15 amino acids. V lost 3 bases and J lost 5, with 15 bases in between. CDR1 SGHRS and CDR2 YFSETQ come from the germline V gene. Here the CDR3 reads CASSSGIGLNNEQFF. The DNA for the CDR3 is TGCGCCAGCAGCTCAGGAATTGGGCTTAACAATGAGCAGTTCTTC. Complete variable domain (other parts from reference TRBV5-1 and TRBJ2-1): KAGVTQTPRYLIKTRGQQVTLSCSPISGHRSVSWYQQTPGQGLQFLFEYFSETQRNKGNFPGRFSGRQFSNSRSEMNVSTLELGDSALYLCASSSGIGLNNEQFFGPGTRLTVL.

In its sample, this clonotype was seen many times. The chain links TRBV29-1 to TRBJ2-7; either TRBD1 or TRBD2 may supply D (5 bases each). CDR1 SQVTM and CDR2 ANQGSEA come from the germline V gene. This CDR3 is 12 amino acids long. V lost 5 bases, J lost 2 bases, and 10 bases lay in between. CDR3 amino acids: CSVRDGPYEQYF. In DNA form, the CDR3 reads TGCAGCGTTCGGGACGGTCCCTACGAGCAGTACTTC.

CDR3 in amino acids: CASSLEQGRTGELFF. CDR3 in DNA: TGTGCCAGCAGCTTAGAGCAGGGGAGAACCGGGGAGCTGTTTTTT. The chain is built from TRBV7-2 and TRBJ2-2; perhaps TRBD1 as D (6 bases). The germline V and J ends were trimmed by 1 base and 5 bases, with 11 bases remaining between them. Germline values: CDR1 SGHTA, CDR2 FQGNSA. The CDR3 has 15 amino acids.

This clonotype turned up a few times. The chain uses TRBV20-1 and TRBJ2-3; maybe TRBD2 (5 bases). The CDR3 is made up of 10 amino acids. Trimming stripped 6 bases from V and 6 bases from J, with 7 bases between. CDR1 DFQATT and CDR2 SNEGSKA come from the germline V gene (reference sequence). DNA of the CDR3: TGCAGTGCGAAGCGGGATACGCAGTATTTT. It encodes CSAKRDTQYF.

The CDR3 sequence: CSARDLWTVQETQYF. CDR3 nucleotides: TGCAGTGCTAGAGATCTTTGGACAGTCCAAGAGACCCAGTACTTC. This chain connects TRBV20-1 to TRBJ2-5, with TRBD1 as a possible D gene (6 bases). V shed 0 bases and J shed 1 base, with 12 bases lying between them. The CDR3 has 15 amino acids. Germline CDR1 and CDR2: DFQATT and SNEGSKA (reference sequence).

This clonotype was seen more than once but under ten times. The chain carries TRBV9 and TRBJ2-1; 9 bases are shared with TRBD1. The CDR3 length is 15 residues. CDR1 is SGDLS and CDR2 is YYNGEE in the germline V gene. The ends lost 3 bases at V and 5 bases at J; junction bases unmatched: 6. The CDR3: CASSADRGINNEQFF. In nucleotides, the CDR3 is TGTGCCAGCAGCGCCGACAGGGGGATAAACAATGAGCAGTTCTTC.

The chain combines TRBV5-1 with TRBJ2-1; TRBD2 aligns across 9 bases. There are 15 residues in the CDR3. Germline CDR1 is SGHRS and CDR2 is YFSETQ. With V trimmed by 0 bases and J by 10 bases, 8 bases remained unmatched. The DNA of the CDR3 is TGCGCCAGCAGCTTGGGGCTAGCGGGGATTGACGAGCAGTTCTTC. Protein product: CASSLGLAGIDEQFF.

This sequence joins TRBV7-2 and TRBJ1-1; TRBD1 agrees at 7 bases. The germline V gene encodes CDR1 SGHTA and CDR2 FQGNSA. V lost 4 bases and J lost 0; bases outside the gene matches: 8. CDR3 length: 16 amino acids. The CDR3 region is CASSSRQGSMNTEAFF. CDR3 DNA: TGTGCCAGCAGCTCAAGACAGGGTTCTATGAACACTGAAGCTTTCTTT. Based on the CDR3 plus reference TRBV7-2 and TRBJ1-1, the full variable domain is GAGVSQSPSNKVTEKGKDVELRCDPISGHTALYWYRQSLGQGLEFLIYFQGNSAPDKSGLPSDRFSAERTGGSVSTLTIQRTQQEDSAVYLCASSSRQGSMNTEAFFGQGTRLTVV.

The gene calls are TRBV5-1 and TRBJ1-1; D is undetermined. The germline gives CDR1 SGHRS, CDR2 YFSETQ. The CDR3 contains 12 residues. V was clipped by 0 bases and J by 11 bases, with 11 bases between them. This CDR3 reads CASSLAGLDAFF. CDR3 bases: TGCGCCAGCAGCTTGGCCGGGTTGGATGCTTTCTTT.